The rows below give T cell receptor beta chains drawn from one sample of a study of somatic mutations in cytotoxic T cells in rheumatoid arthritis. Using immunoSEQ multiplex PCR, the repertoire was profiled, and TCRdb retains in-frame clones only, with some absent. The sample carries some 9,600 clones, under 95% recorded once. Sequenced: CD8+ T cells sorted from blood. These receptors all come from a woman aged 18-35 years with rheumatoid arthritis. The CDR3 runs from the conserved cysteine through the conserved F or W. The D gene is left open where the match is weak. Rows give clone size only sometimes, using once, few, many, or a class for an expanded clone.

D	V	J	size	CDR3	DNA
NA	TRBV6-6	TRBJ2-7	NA	CASSYSSGLIPNEQYF	TGTGCCAGCAGTTACTCATCGGGACTGATACCTAACGAGCAGTACTTC
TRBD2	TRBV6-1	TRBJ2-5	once	CASSDIGTSLQETQYF	TGTGCCAGCAGTGACATTGGGACTAGCCTTCAAGAGACCCAGTACTTC
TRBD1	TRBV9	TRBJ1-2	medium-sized	CASSPHPRTGVGYTF	TGTGCCAGCAGCCCCCACCCCCGGACAGGGGTAGGCTACACCTTC
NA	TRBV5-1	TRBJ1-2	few	CASSLGTSGYTF	TGCGCCAGCAGCTTAGGGACATCCGGCTACACCTTC
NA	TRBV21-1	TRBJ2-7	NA	CASSLRGGQGPLGEYF	TGTGCCAGCAGCCTCCGGGGGGGACAGGGGCCACTCGGGGAGTACTTC
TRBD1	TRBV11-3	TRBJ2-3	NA	CASTTTGSTDTQYF	TGTGCCAGCACGACGACAGGGAGCACAGATACGCAGTATTTT
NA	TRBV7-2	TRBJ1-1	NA	CASSFSGWSTEAFF	TGTGCCAGCAGCTTCTCGGGATGGAGCACTGAAGCTTTCTTT
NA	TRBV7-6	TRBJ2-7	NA	CASSLESPGYDYEQYF	TGTGCCAGCAGCTTAGAATCTCCAGGGTACGACTACGAGCAGTACTTC
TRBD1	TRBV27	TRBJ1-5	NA	CASSFTGAWDQPQHF	TGTGCCAGCAGTTTCACAGGGGCCTGGGATCAGCCCCAGCATTTT
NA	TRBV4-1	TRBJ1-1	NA	CASSQVQVADTEAFF	TGCGCCAGCAGCCAAGTTCAGGTGGCAGACACTGAAGCTTTCTTT
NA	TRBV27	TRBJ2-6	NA	CASTFGVAGANVLTF	TGTGCCAGCACCTTCGGGGTAGCTGGGGCCAACGTCCTGACTTTC
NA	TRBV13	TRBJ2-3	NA	CASSPSTDTQYF	TGTGCCAGCAGCCCTAGCACAGATACGCAGTATTTT
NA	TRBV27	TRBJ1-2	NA	CASRGASNYGYTF	TGTGCCAGCAGGGGGGCGTCTAACTATGGCTACACCTTC
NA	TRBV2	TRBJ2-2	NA	CASSYAADPTRHTGELFF	TGTGCCAGCAGCTATGCCGCCGACCCCACGAGGCACACCGGGGAGCTGTTTTTT
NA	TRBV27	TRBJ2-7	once	CASSLSVADFYEQYF	TGTGCCAGCAGTTTATCGGTCGCGGATTTCTACGAGCAGTACTTC
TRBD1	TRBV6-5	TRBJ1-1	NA	CASSYSPDRGYTEAFF	TGTGCCAGCAGTTACTCTCCGGACAGGGGTTACACTGAAGCTTTCTTT
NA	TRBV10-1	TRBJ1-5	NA	CASSEPGGQSGQPQHF	TGCGCCAGCAGTGAGCCTGGCGGACAGAGCGGTCAGCCCCAGCATTTT
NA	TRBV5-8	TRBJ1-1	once	CASSLVSAFF	TGTGCCAGCAGCTTGGTTAGCGCTTTCTTT
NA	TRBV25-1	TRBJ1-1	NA	CASSEGRGDLTEAFF	TGTGCCAGCAGTGAAGGAAGAGGAGATCTCACTGAAGCTTTCTTT
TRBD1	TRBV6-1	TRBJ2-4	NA	CASSTGGGLQNIQYF	TGTGCCAGCAGCACAGGGGGCGGCCTCCAAAACATTCAGTACTTC
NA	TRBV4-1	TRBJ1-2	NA	CASSQGPGHLIAGYTF	TGCGCCAGCAGCCAAGGACCGGGACACCTGATTGCGGGCTACACCTTC
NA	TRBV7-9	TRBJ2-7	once	CAGTPDSRYEQYF	TGTGCCGGCACCCCGGACTCGAGGTACGAGCAGTACTTC
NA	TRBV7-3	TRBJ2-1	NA	CASSIGQSSYNEQFF	TGTGCCAGCAGTATAGGACAGAGCTCCTACAATGAGCAGTTCTTC
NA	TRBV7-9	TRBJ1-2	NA	CASSPSYGYTF	TGTGCCAGCAGCCCTAGCTATGGCTACACCTTC
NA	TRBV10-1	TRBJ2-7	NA	CASSEAGSDEQYF	TGCGCCAGCAGTGAGGCGGGATCAGACGAGCAGTACTTC
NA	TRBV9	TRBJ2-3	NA	CASSHPHIADPTDTQYF	TGTGCCAGCAGCCACCCCCATATAGCGGACCCCACAGATACGCAGTATTTT
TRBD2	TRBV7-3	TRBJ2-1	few	CASSLTSGGLDEQFF	TGTGCCAGCAGCTTGACTAGCGGGGGGCTCGATGAGCAGTTCTTC
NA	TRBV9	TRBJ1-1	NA	CASSVGAGLNTEAFF	TGTGCCAGCAGCGTAGGGGCAGGGCTGAACACTGAAGCTTTCTTT
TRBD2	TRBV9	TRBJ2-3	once	CASSVGLAHKDTQYF	TGTGCCAGCAGCGTGGGACTAGCGCATAAAGATACGCAGTATTTT
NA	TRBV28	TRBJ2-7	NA	CASILLTRSSYEQYF	TGTGCCAGCATCTTACTGACACGCAGCTCCTACGAGCAGTACTTC
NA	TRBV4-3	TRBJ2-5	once	CASSQDVGAWETQYF	TGCGCCAGCAGCCAAGACGTGGGGGCCTGGGAGACCCAGTACTTC
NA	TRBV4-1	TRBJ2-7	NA	CASSQDGPHEQYF	TGCGCCAGCAGCCAAGATGGCCCCCACGAGCAGTACTTC
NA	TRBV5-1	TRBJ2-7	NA	CASSRGTLSYEQYF	TGCGCCAGCTCACGGGGGACCCTCTCCTACGAGCAGTACTTC